Listed below are T cell receptor beta chains from one sample, sequenced in a study of blood T cell repertoires in COVID-19. Produced via immunoSEQ multiplex PCR; TCRdb's table is partial and in-frame only. The sample consists of about 250,000 clones, roughly 87% of them appearing once. The sample was peripheral blood. The receptors derive from a man in his late teens or twenties with active or convalescent COVID-19. Each CDR3 is given with its conserved first and last residue. The order of the fields is clone size, D gene, J gene, V gene, CDR3 DNA, CDR3 protein. The D gene is left open where the match is weak. Only part of the rows carry a size: once, few, many, or a class if the clone is expanded.

clone size: -; D gene: -; J gene: TRBJ2-4; V gene: TRBV7-2; CDR3 DNA: TGTGCCAGCAGCTCAGGGGTAGGAAACATTCAGTACTTC; CDR3 protein: CASSSGVGNIQYF
clone size: -; D gene: -; J gene: TRBJ2-3; V gene: TRBV7-3; CDR3 DNA: TGTGCCAGCAGCTTAAGAGCTACTAGCACAGATACGCAGTATTTT; CDR3 protein: CASSLRATSTDTQYF
clone size: -; D gene: -; J gene: TRBJ1-1; V gene: TRBV6-1; CDR3 DNA: TGTGCCACAAACAGGGAACTGAACACTGAAGCTTTCTTT; CDR3 protein: CATNRELNTEAFF
clone size: -; D gene: -; J gene: TRBJ1-3; V gene: TRBV2; CDR3 DNA: TGTGCCAGCAGGGACAATAAAGCGCCTGATTTC; CDR3 protein: CASRDNKAPDF
clone size: -; D gene: TRBD1; J gene: TRBJ2-1; V gene: TRBV27; CDR3 DNA: TGTGCCAGCAGTTTAAGTGGACAGGGGAGCCATGAGCAGTTCTTC; CDR3 protein: CASSLSGQGSHEQFF
clone size: -; D gene: TRBD1; J gene: TRBJ1-1; V gene: TRBV7-2; CDR3 DNA: TGTGCCAGCAGCCCGGACAGGGGTAGGCCTGAAGCTTTCTTT; CDR3 protein: CASSPDRGRPEAFF
clone size: -; D gene: -; J gene: TRBJ1-2; V gene: TRBV2; CDR3 DNA: TGTGCCAGCGGGGGGGGTAACTATGGCTACACCTTC; CDR3 protein: CASGGGNYGYTF
clone size: -; D gene: -; J gene: TRBJ2-1; V gene: TRBV28; CDR3 DNA: -; CDR3 protein: CASSFAQGIRPFF
clone size: -; D gene: TRBD1; J gene: TRBJ1-1; V gene: TRBV7-9; CDR3 DNA: TGTGCCAGCAGCTCTGGGACAGGGGCCGACACTGAAGCTTTCTTT; CDR3 protein: CASSSGTGADTEAFF
clone size: -; D gene: -; J gene: TRBJ2-7; V gene: TRBV6-2/TRBV6-3; CDR3 DNA: TGTGCCAGCAGTCAACCCCGCCTCCGGGGAGGATCTGAGCAGTACTTC; CDR3 protein: CASSQPRLRGGSEQYF
clone size: -; D gene: TRBD1; J gene: TRBJ1-3; V gene: TRBV29-1; CDR3 DNA: TGCAGCGTTGTTCCGAGACAGGGCCCCTCTGGAAACACCATATATTTT; CDR3 protein: CSVVPRQGPSGNTIYF
clone size: -; D gene: TRBD1; J gene: TRBJ2-2; V gene: TRBV7-3; CDR3 DNA: TGTGCCAGCAGTTACCGGGACAGGGGAACCGGGGAGCTGTTTTTT; CDR3 protein: CASSYRDRGTGELFF
clone size: -; D gene: TRBD2; J gene: TRBJ2-3; V gene: TRBV5-8; CDR3 DNA: TGTGCCAGCACCGGACTAGCGGGAGGGCCCACAGATACGCAGTATTTT; CDR3 protein: CASTGLAGGPTDTQYF
clone size: -; D gene: -; J gene: TRBJ1-1; V gene: TRBV6-5; CDR3 DNA: TGTGCCAGCAGTTACTCGGGTCGGGGTGAAGCTTTCTTT; CDR3 protein: CASSYSGRGEAFF
clone size: -; D gene: -; J gene: TRBJ2-2; V gene: TRBV18; CDR3 DNA: TGTGCCAGCTCACCAGTGGCAGGGGATCTCGGGGAGCTGTTTTTT; CDR3 protein: CASSPVAGDLGELFF
clone size: -; D gene: -; J gene: TRBJ2-3; V gene: TRBV7-9; CDR3 DNA: TGTGCCAGCAGCTTGTCCGGCCCGCGGGATACGCAGTATTTT; CDR3 protein: CASSLSGPRDTQYF
clone size: few; D gene: TRBD1; J gene: TRBJ1-2; V gene: TRBV25-1; CDR3 DNA: TGTGCCAGCAGTGAATACACGGACAGGGTTTCGTCTGGCTACACCTTC; CDR3 protein: CASSEYTDRVSSGYTF
clone size: once; D gene: -; J gene: TRBJ1-2; V gene: TRBV18; CDR3 DNA: TGTGCCAGCTCACCAGCAGGGAGGAACGGCTACACCTTC; CDR3 protein: CASSPAGRNGYTF
clone size: once; D gene: TRBD1; J gene: TRBJ1-1; V gene: TRBV6-2/TRBV6-3; CDR3 DNA: TGTGCCAGCAGTAGACAGGGGGATGCCACTGAAGCTTTCTTT; CDR3 protein: CASSRQGDATEAFF
clone size: -; D gene: TRBD2; J gene: TRBJ2-1; V gene: TRBV28; CDR3 DNA: TGTGCCAGCAGGGCTAGCGGGGCCACTTCCTACAATGAGCAGTTCTTC; CDR3 protein: CASRASGATSYNEQFF